This T cell receptor beta chain was sequenced in a study of blood T cell repertoires in COVID-19 (TCRdb year 2020). As for the study more broadly: Samples from collaborators originated in the United States, Italy and Spain and spanned both the acute and convalescent phases of COVID-19. The prospective study material was composed of cDNA or gDNA derived from T cells, B-cell-depleted T cells, or PBMCs. The dataset comprised deeply sampled blood TCRbeta repertoires from subjects exposed to, actively infected with, or recovered from COVID-19. The repertoires were made available in a free public database intended to serve as a resource for research on the immune response to SARS-CoV-2. Samples came from the ongoing ImmuneRACE study (first 160 participants) plus 1,254 subjects from 6 global collaborators. Sample metadata almost always included a de-identified subject ID, COVID-19 status, age in years and sex. HLA class I and class II types, where available, came from metadata supplied by the sample provider rather than from assay-based typing. Overall study outcomes, separate from this receptor: Clinical and demographic metadata were provided uncurated, with the amount varying by source and participant.

This clone was seen only once. Its recognized antigen is unknown. No base qualities exist here, and no much larger clone lies one base off it. TCRbeta CDR3 regions were amplified from genomic DNA using the immunoSEQ Assay, a bias-controlled multiplex PCR. The original pipeline was this. Nucleated cell counts per sample were estimated from amplification of reference gene primers within the assay. To quantify the absolute abundance of each unique TCRbeta CDR3 rearrangement, sequence reads were collapsed and filtered. For each sample, productive Simpson clonality was calculated as the square root of Simpson's diversity index over productive rearrangements. Drawn from immuneACCESS, this table holds only the in-frame rearrangements with V and J called that TCRdb kept. Clones are partly lost; checked studies trace under half to an unresolved V gene and leave the rest unexplained. The V and J calls and clone size were taken over from that table, and D and trimming were inferred from the DNA. Within this sample are 120,000 to 150,000 clones, with about four fifths of them counted one time only. Of the sample, almost 9% is held by the ten largest clones.

Germline trimming: 4 bases from V, 0 bases from J; junction bases outside gene matches: 3. The CDR1 and CDR2 encoded by the germline V gene are SGHRS and YFSETQ. Including cysteine and phenylalanine, the CDR3 has 15 amino acids. Of all the DNA, just the CDR3 is kept, 45 bases in frame from base 1. In Seattle, one collaborating source enrolled patients while the infection was active and tracked those patients longitudinally over the course of disease. Whole blood was collected in K2EDTA tubes by collaborating institutions according to the institutions' own protocols. For TCRbeta analysis, collaborator samples were shipped as frozen whole blood, as isolated PBMCs, or as DNA extracted from either sample type.

Material for sequencing was peripheral blood. The TCR comes from a man younger than 40 with COVID-19, enrolled during active disease. The sequence links TRBV5-1 to TRBJ1-5, with 8 junctional bases fitting TRBD1. The nucleotide sequence is given as TGCGCCAGCAGCCCACAGGGGGATAGCAATCAGCCCCAGCATTTT. It specifies CASSPQGDSNQPQHF.